One and the same sample provided the 11 T cell receptor beta chains below, sequenced in a study of spatial heterogeneity in lung cancer. In TCRdb, the 5' RACE reads were re-called with MiXCR into one record per CDR3 protein. Of some 83,000 distinct CDR3 sequences in the sample, about 7.8% were seen once. Regarding time point: sample taken at primary tumor resection. The sequencing here drew on PBMCs, taken at surgery. Every receptor here comes from a male donor with early-stage non-small cell lung cancer.

This clonotype has just a few counts. V usage is TRBV15 and J usage is TRBJ1-2; 11 bases map to TRBD1. CDR1 is LNHNV and CDR2 is YYDKDF in the germline V gene (reference sequence). The CDR3 spans 12 residues. Losses at the gene ends were 1 base for V and 12 bases for J; bases not matched to a gene: 1. The CDR3 DNA reads as TGTGCCACCAGCAGAGGGACAGGGGGCCACACCTTC. This sequence encodes CATSRGTGGHTF.

The table lists this clonotype with many counts. The gene calls are TRBV18 and TRBJ2-3, with D possibly TRBD1 on 5 matching bases. The germline V and J ends were trimmed by 0 bases and 7 bases, with 8 bases remaining between them. This CDR3 spans 13 amino acids. The germline V gene has CDR1 KGHSH and CDR2 LQKENI. The CDR3 region has the DNA TGTGCCAGCTCACCACCGGGGCAGCATACGCAGTATTTT. Its protein product is CASSPPGQHTQYF.

The sample holds many counts of this clonotype. The chain combines TRBV12-3 or TRBV12-4 with TRBJ1-2; the D is unclear. The CDR3 extends over 18 amino acids. Trimming pared 0 bases from V and 0 bases from J, leaving 17 bases between. The CDR3 bases are TGTGCCAGCAGTTTAGCGCCCCCCGGACGGAGATCTAACTATGGCTACACCTTC. Its translation: CASSLAPPGRRSNYGYTF.

The chain combines TRBV7-3 with TRBJ2-2; TRBD2 might be the D (6 bases). The V gene lost 1 base and the J gene lost 3 bases, with 12 bases spanning the gap. Per the germline V gene, CDR1 is SGHTA and CDR2 is FQGTGA. The CDR3 runs 16 residues. CDR3 DNA: TGTGCCAGCAGCTTAATTCTAGGAGGGTACACCGGGGAGCTGTTTTTT. This gives the protein CASSLILGGYTGELFF.

This clonotype was seen many times. The chain couples TRBV6-2 or TRBV6-3 to TRBJ2-1; 7 positions match TRBD1. V shed 7 bases and J 9 bases; nucleotides not matched to a gene: 9. Germline CDR1 MNHEY, CDR2 SVGEGT. The CDR3 has 13 amino acids. CDR3 protein: CASNEGAAGEQFF. The CDR3 DNA is TGTGCCAGCAACGAGGGGGCCGCGGGTGAGCAGTTCTTC.

This clonotype has at least ten counts. This chain joins TRBV6-1 and TRBJ1-5, with unresolved D. Looked up from germline, CDR1 is MNHNS and CDR2 is SASEGT. This CDR3 contains 13 residues. The V end lost 1 base, the J end lost 9 bases, and 10 bases lay between the germline ends. The DNA of the CDR3 is TGTGCCAGCAGTGAAGTACAAGGGCGGCCCCAGCATTTT. Translated, it gives CASSEVQGRPQHF.

The chain carries TRBV5-5 and TRBJ1-1, with unresolved D. V was clipped by 5 bases and J by 6 bases, with 23 bases between them. Germline assignment: CDR1 SGHKS and CDR2 YYEKEE (reference sequence). The CDR3 has 16 residues. Written as DNA, the CDR3 is TGTGCCAGCAGGTTTCAGCTTATTGCCCACACTTCTGAAGCTTTCTTT. Its translation: CASRFQLIAHTSEAFF.

This chain joins TRBV20-1 and TRBJ1-1; 10 bases align to TRBD1. Germline lookup yields CDR1 DFQATT and CDR2 SNEGSKA (reference sequence). V lost 6 bases and J lost 1; bases outside the gene matches: 8. The CDR3 totals 15 residues. In DNA, the CDR3 is TGCAGTGCCGGGGACAGGGGAAAGGGGAACACTGAAGCTTTCTTT. It encodes CSAGDRGKGNTEAFF.

The V call is TRBV6-5, the J call TRBJ1-4; D is possibly TRBD1 (5 bases). CDR3 size: 15 residues. V was cut by 6 bases and J by 4 bases, with 15 bases left in between. Per the germline V gene, CDR1 is MNHEY and CDR2 is SVGAGI. The CDR3 sequence is CASRGTGLDNEKLFF. CDR3 DNA: TGTGCCAGCAGGGGAACGGGACTGGATAATGAAAAACTGTTTTTT.

This clonotype was found many times. The chain couples TRBV5-1 to TRBJ2-6; D might be TRBD1 (6 bases). Between the trimmed V and J ends, which lost 4 bases and 0 bases, there was a span of 14 bases. The CDR3 sequence is 17 residues long. The germline V gene encodes CDR1 SGHRS and CDR2 YFSETQ. CDR3 DNA sequence: TGCGCCAGCAGCCCAGGACAGTTCAGCTCTGGGGCCAACGTCCTGACTTTC. This sequence encodes CASSPGQFSSGANVLTF.

This clonotype was detected many times. This sequence joins TRBV24-1 and TRBJ2-3, with D unresolved. Germline CDR1 and CDR2: KGHDR and SFDVKD. Between the trimmed V and J ends, which lost 1 base and 6 bases, there was a span of 16 bases. The CDR3 has 16 amino acids. CDR3 coding DNA: TGTGCCACCAGTGATTTTGGAACTGGGGATCGTGATACGCAGTATTTT. Its protein product is CATSDFGTGDRDTQYF.